The 26 T cell receptor beta chains given below trace back to one sample, sequenced in a study of OX40 agonist ivuxolimab in advanced cancers. Only in-frame clones appear in the TCRdb table, and some are missing; sequencing was by immunoSEQ multiplex PCR. The data contain approximately 31,000 clones, around 90% of them singletons. The specimen comprised CD4+ or CD8+ T cells sorted from blood, sampled in a trial of the OX40 agonist ivuxolimab. These receptors were taken from an adult with an advanced solid tumor such as melanoma, head and neck, liver or kidney cancer.

J is TRBJ2-7 and V is TRBV15; weak D call: TRBD1 (6 bases). This CDR3 spans 15 amino acids. V was clipped by 3 bases and J by 2 bases, with 14 bases between them. Germline-derived CDR1 and CDR2 are LNHNV and YYDKDF (reference sequence). CDR3 residues: CATSRGAGSTYEQYF. The CDR3 DNA follows: TGTGCCACCAGCAGGGGGGCAGGGTCGACCTACGAGCAGTACTTC.

In this sample, this clone turned up once. This chain uses TRBV30 with TRBJ1-6; D is perhaps TRBD1 (5 bases). There are 17 residues in the CDR3. V was trimmed by 1 base and J by 8 bases, leaving 21 bases between them. Germline values: CDR1 GTSNPN, CDR2 SVGIG (reference sequence). In nucleotides, the CDR3 is TGTGCCTGGAGTGGGGGGTATTTGACAGTCAAGTATTCACCCCTCCACTTT. Translation gives CAWSGGYLTVKYSPLHF.

This clone was seen a few times. V usage is TRBV2 and J usage is TRBJ2-7, with a weak D call TRBD2 (5 bases). From germline, CDR1 is SNHLY and CDR2 FYNNEI. CDR3 length: 14 amino acids. With 4 bases removed from V and 4 bases from J, the gap between germline ends came to 14 bases. For the CDR3, the DNA is TGTGCCAGCAGTGTTTCGGGGAGTTTGTACGAGCAGTACTTC. Protein: CASSVSGSLYEQYF.

The chain uses TRBV4-3 and TRBJ2-7; D may be TRBD1 (5 bases). The CDR3 is 15 residues long. Germline CDR1 is LGHNA and CDR2 is YSLEER. V gave up 1 base and J gave up 1 base, with 11 bases separating them. For the CDR3, the DNA is TGCGCCAGCAGCCAAGGGCAGGGTGGATCCTACGAGCAGTACTTC. This sequence encodes CASSQGQGGSYEQYF.

This clone has just one count. The V and J genes are TRBV4-3 and TRBJ1-1; TRBD1 is a possible D gene (6 bases). The CDR3 loop spans 16 amino acids. V was clipped by 0 bases and J by 4 bases, with 15 bases between them. The germline V gene encodes CDR1 LGHNA and CDR2 YSLEER. CDR3 protein: CASSQDTGGLGTEAFF. The DNA for the CDR3 is TGCGCCAGCAGCCAAGATACTGGGGGGCTCGGCACTGAAGCTTTCTTT.

DNA for the CDR3: TGTGCCAGTGCGGGGGGCCTAGGGTTCACAGATACGCAGTATTTT. Protein product: CASAGGLGFTDTQYF. V gene TRBV27 combines with J gene TRBJ2-3; the match to TRBD2 covers 8 bases. The CDR3 has 15 residues. CDR1 and CDR2 (germline): MNHEY, SMNVEV (reference sequence). Trimming cost V 9 bases and J 2 bases; bases outside gene matches: 10.

This chain links TRBV13 with TRBJ2-5, with D perhaps TRBD1 (5 bases). The CDR3 is 16 residues long. In germline, CDR1 is PRHDT, CDR2 FYEKMQ (reference sequence). V was trimmed by 1 base and J by 1 base, leaving 13 bases between them. In DNA form, the CDR3 reads TGTGCCAGCAGCTTAGAAGGACATCGGTCCCAAGAGACCCAGTACTTC. Translated: CASSLEGHRSQETQYF.

This clone ranks as medium-sized (0.01 to 0.1%). Other nucleotide sequences in the sample specify the same CDR3. The chain joins TRBV4-3 to TRBJ2-2, with D perhaps TRBD2 (6 bases). This CDR3 region has 16 residues. Trimming shortened V by 0 bases and J by 0 bases, and 8 bases separated the two germline ends. In germline, CDR1 is LGHNA, CDR2 YSLEER. Here the CDR3 reads CASSQEGGANTGELFF. The CDR3, as DNA: TGCGCCAGCAGCCAAGAGGGCGGGGCGAACACCGGGGAGCTGTTTTTT.

The chain combines TRBV7-2 with TRBJ2-3; 15 nucleotides match TRBD2. J gave up 2 bases and V 3 bases, and 6 bases lay outside the gene matches. CDR1 is SGHTA, CDR2 FQGNSA, per germline. The CDR3 contains 18 residues. The CDR3, as DNA: TGTGCCAGCAGCTTCCCGGGACTAGCGGGGGGCCACACAGATACGCAGTATTTT. Protein product: CASSFPGLAGGHTDTQYF.

Note on this clone: At one of its ends the junction is not consistent with the germline gene, which may arise from a read error. Other DNA sequences in the same sample also yield this CDR3. This chain uses TRBV6-5 with TRBJ2-7, with 10 bases fitting TRBD2. Germline-derived CDR1 and CDR2 are MNHEY and SVGAGI. There are 14 residues in the CDR3. CDR3 sequence: CASSLAGGSYEQYF. DNA of the CDR3: TGTGCCAGCAGTTTAGCGGGGGGATCCTACGAACAGTACTTC.

The chain links TRBV7-2 to TRBJ2-5, with a weak D call TRBD2 (6 bases). Germline V gene data show CDR1 as SGHTA and CDR2 as FQGNSA. CDR3 size: 12 residues. V lost 1 base and J 13 bases, leaving 13 bases between the germline ends. The CDR3 protein is CASSLEHGTPYF. The CDR3 DNA reads as TGTGCCAGCAGCTTAGAGCACGGGACTCCGTACTTC.

The V gene is TRBV11-2, the J gene TRBJ2-2; 12 bases are shared with TRBD2. V was pared by 2 bases and J by 5 bases, with 0 bases of the junction left unmatched. Germline-derived CDR1 and CDR2 are SGHAT and FQNNGV. This CDR3 region has 15 residues. The CDR3 DNA sequence: TGTGCCAGCAGCTTACTAGCGGGGGGGACCGGGGAGCTGTTTTTT. It codes for CASSLLAGGTGELFF.

A few counts support this clone. The genes are TRBV28 and TRBJ1-5; D unclear. Germline lookup yields CDR1 MDHEN and CDR2 SYDVKM. This CDR3 region has 14 residues. The V and J ends lost 2 bases and 9 bases respectively, with 14 bases between them. CDR3 nucleotides: TGTGCCAGCAGTTTAAACCCGGGGATAAGGCCCCAGCATTTT. It encodes CASSLNPGIRPQHF.

The chain is built from TRBV6-4 and TRBJ2-1; 8 nucleotides agree with TRBD2. Per the germline V gene, CDR1 is MRHNA and CDR2 is SNTAGT. J was trimmed by 7 bases and V by 4 bases; bases with no gene match: 9. The CDR3 is 15 residues long. The CDR3 nucleotides read TGTGCCAGCAGTGGGAGCGGGGGCGTTTCAAATGAGCAGTTCTTC. Its protein product is CASSGSGGVSNEQFF.

This chain connects TRBV4-3 to TRBJ2-1; tentatively, D is TRBD1 (5 bases). The CDR3 contains 15 residues. Looked up from germline, CDR1 is LGHNA and CDR2 is YSLEER. Between the trimmed V and J ends, which lost 2 bases and 2 bases, there was a span of 10 bases. CDR3 sequence reads: CASSQQTDAYNEQFF. In DNA form, the CDR3 reads TGCGCCAGCAGCCAACAGACAGACGCCTACAATGAGCAGTTCTTC.

This chain joins TRBV4-1 and TRBJ2-7; D is possibly TRBD2 (6 bases). This CDR3 has 15 residues. Germline loops: CDR1 MGHRA, CDR2 YSYEKL. V was cut by 5 bases and J by 2 bases, with 16 bases left in between. The CDR3 DNA reads as TGCGCCAGCAGCGTCTCTGGCCTAGCGACCTACGAGCAGTACTTC. This codes for CASSVSGLATYEQYF.

This rearrangement joins TRBV27 to TRBJ2-2, with a possible D match to TRBD1 (6 bases). Looked up from germline, CDR1 is MNHEY and CDR2 is SMNVEV (reference sequence). CDR3 length: 17 residues. V was clipped by 1 base and J by 5 bases, with 17 bases between them. The CDR3 protein is CASSLLGTLGATGELFF. CDR3 DNA: TGTGCCAGCAGTTTATTGGGGACCCTGGGGGCGACCGGGGAGCTGTTTTTT.

This sequence joins TRBV27 and TRBJ2-7, with 11 bases fitting TRBD2. The junction had 12 bases not matched to a gene; V was cut back by 0 bases and J by 2 bases. CDR1 and CDR2 from the germline V gene are MNHEY and SMNVEV (reference sequence). The CDR3 extends over 19 amino acids. CDR3 DNA: TGTGCCAGCAGTTTATCGAGGGGGGGTCGGGGACTAGCGGCCTACGAGCAGTACTTC. Translation: CASSLSRGGRGLAAYEQYF.

The rearrangement uses TRBV30 and TRBJ2-5; D is unclear. Per germline, CDR1 GTSNPN and CDR2 SVGIG (reference sequence). Trimming pared 1 base from V and 3 bases from J, leaving 9 bases between. The CDR3 loop spans 13 amino acids. Written as DNA, the CDR3 is TGTGCCTGGAGTGGGGCAGGCGAAGAGACCCAGTACTTC. Its translation: CAWSGAGEETQYF.

V gene TRBV19 combines with J gene TRBJ2-7; 7 nucleotides agree with TRBD2. Germline lookup yields CDR1 LNHDA and CDR2 SQIVND (reference sequence). This CDR3 is 15 amino acids long. The V and J ends lost 3 bases and 2 bases, in that order; junction bases with no gene match: 7. Here the CDR3 DNA reads TGTGCCAGTAGTATCGCGTGGGCGGGGGCCTACGAGCAGTACTTC. This codes for CASSIAWAGAYEQYF.

Concerning this clone itself: At one boundary the junction diverges from the germline segment, which might be a read error. The J gene is TRBJ1-2, the V gene TRBV14, with 7 bases that match TRBD1. Germline-derived CDR1 and CDR2 are SGHDN and FVKESK. This CDR3 has 16 residues. The CDR3 sequence: CASSQDFGQDFYGYTF. Here the CDR3 DNA reads TGCGCCAGCAGCCAAGATTTCGGACAGGACTTCTATGGCTACACCTTC.

The V gene is TRBV28, the J gene TRBJ2-5, with 10 bases identical to TRBD1. Germline lookup yields CDR1 MDHEN and CDR2 SYDVKM. V gave up 5 bases and J gave up 1 base; unmatched junction bases: 7. CDR3 size: 16 residues. The CDR3 nucleotides read TGTGCCAGCAGTGGAGCCGGGACAGGGGCCCAAGAGACCCAGTACTTC. Its translation is CASSGAGTGAQETQYF.

The J gene is TRBJ1-1, the V gene TRBV9; 7 positions match TRBD1. V lost 4 bases, J lost 0 bases, and 15 bases stayed unmatched. Germline V lookup: CDR1 SGDLS, CDR2 YYNGEE. This CDR3 comprises 18 residues. The CDR3 sequence is CASSPDQGEHLMNTEAFF. DNA of the CDR3: TGTGCCAGCAGCCCCGACCAGGGGGAGCATCTCATGAACACTGAAGCTTTCTTT.

This chain joins TRBV30 and TRBJ1-6; no clear D gene. Germline CDR1 and CDR2: GTSNPN and SVGIG (reference sequence). This CDR3 has 15 residues. V lost 0 bases to trimming and J lost 9 bases, with 15 bases between them. CDR3: CAWSVLGPSGSPLHF. CDR3 nucleotide sequence: TGTGCCTGGAGTGTATTGGGCCCAAGCGGTTCACCCCTCCACTTT.

This clone was found once. The V gene is TRBV6-5, the J gene TRBJ2-5, with no clear D. The J call may be in error: the DNA end matches TRBJ2-7 better. CDR1 is MNHEY and CDR2 is SVGAGI in the germline V gene. CDR3 length: 12 residues. The chain's CDR3 is CASSSMSTEQYF. DNA for the CDR3: TGTGCCAGCAGCTCAATGAGTACCGAGCAGTACTTC.

The chain links TRBV4-3 to TRBJ2-7; TRBD1 agrees at 7 bases. Germline lookup yields CDR1 LGHNA and CDR2 YSLEER. The CDR3 runs to 15 residues. V gave up 2 bases and J gave up 4 bases; unmatched junction bases: 8. In DNA form, the CDR3 reads TGCGCCAGCAGCCAACTAACCCCAGGGGGATACGAGCAGTACTTC. Amino acid sequence: CASSQLTPGGYEQYF.